One sample yielded the 6 T cell receptor beta chains listed below, sequenced in a study of cytomegalovirus exposure and HLA in healthy donors. The PCR used 60 Vbeta and 13 Jbeta primers. Produced via immunoSEQ multiplex PCR; TCRdb's table is partial and in-frame only. The sample includes some 130,000 clones, around 77% seen only once; the top ten take approximately 1%. Material for sequencing was PBMCs. These receptors were obtained from a man younger than 35 in good health and CMV-seronegative.

The J gene is TRBJ1-2, the V gene TRBV30; 7 positions agree with TRBD1. This CDR3 has 14 residues. CDR1 and CDR2 (germline): GTSNPN, SVGIG (reference sequence). V lost 0 bases and J lost 5; bases outside the gene matches: 6. The CDR3 nucleotides read TGTGCCTGGAGTGTAATGTTGGGACAGTATGGCTACACCTTC. This gives the protein CAWSVMLGQYGYTF.

About this clone itself: The junction and the germline gene differ at one end; a read error may be behind it. J is TRBJ2-5 and V is TRBV7-9; 7 bases fit TRBD1. Germline-derived CDR1 and CDR2 are SEHNR and FQNEAQ (reference sequence). CDR3 length: 16 amino acids. The CDR3: CSSSFDRVAGGETQYF. As DNA, the CDR3 is TGTTCCAGCAGCTTCGACAGGGTCGCCGGTGGAGAGACCCAGTACTTC.

The chain recombines TRBV10-3 with TRBJ2-3; 9 bases line up with TRBD1. CDR3 length equals 13 residues. The junction had 2 bases not matched to a gene; V was cut back by 6 bases and J by 4 bases. Germline CDR1 is ENHRY and CDR2 is SYGVKD. The chain's CDR3 is CAISGDRADTQYF. DNA of the CDR3: TGTGCCATCAGCGGGGACAGGGCAGATACGCAGTATTTT.

The gene calls are TRBV15 and TRBJ1-4; a weak D match, TRBD1 (6 bases). This CDR3 is built from 14 residues. Germline CDR1 is LNHNV and CDR2 is YYDKDF (reference sequence). The V end was cut by 3 bases, the J end by 5 bases, with 10 bases between. CDR3 amino acids: CATSSWTANEKLFF. The CDR3 DNA reads as TGTGCCACCAGCAGCTGGACAGCGAATGAAAAACTGTTTTTT.

The chain joins TRBV5-1 to TRBJ2-3, with a weak D call TRBD1 (6 bases). Looked up from germline, CDR1 is SGHRS and CDR2 is YFSETQ. Trimming left V 7 bases short and J 2 bases short, with 14 bases between. This CDR3 is 14 amino acids long. CDR3 in DNA: TGCGCCAGCCGAATCAGGGGAGCCACAGATACGCAGTATTTT. Protein sequence: CASRIRGATDTQYF.

This sequence joins TRBV6-1 and TRBJ1-5; 8 positions agree with TRBD1. The germline gives CDR1 MNHNS, CDR2 SASEGT. V trimming: 10 bases; J trimming: 3 bases; junction bases outside the gene matches: 5. The CDR3 is 13 residues long. CDR3 nucleotide sequence: TGTGCCACCAAGGACAGGGTCAATCAGCCCCAGCATTTT. It translates to CATKDRVNQPQHF.